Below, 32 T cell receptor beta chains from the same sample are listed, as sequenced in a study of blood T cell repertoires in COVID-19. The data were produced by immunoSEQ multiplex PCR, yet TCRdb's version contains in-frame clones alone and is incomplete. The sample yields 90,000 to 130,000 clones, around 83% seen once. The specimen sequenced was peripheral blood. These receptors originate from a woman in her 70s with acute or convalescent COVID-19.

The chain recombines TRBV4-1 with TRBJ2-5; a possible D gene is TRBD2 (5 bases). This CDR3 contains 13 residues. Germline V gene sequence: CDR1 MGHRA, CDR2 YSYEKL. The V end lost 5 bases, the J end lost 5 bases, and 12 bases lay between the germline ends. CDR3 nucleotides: TGCGCCAGCAGCAGGCTAGCTGGGGAGACCCAGTACTTC. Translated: CASSRLAGETQYF.

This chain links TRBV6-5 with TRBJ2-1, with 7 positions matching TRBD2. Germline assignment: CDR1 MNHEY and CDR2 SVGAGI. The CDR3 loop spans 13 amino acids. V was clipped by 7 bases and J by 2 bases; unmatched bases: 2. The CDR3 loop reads CASTSGAYNEQFF. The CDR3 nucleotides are TGTGCCAGCACCAGCGGGGCCTACAATGAGCAGTTCTTC.

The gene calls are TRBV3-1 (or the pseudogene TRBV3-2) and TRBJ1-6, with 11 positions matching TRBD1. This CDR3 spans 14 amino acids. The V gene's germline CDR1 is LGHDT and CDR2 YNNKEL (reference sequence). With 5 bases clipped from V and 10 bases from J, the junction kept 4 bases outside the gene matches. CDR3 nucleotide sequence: TGTGCCAGCAGCGGGGACAGGGGGTCGTCACCCCTCCACTTT. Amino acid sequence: CASSGDRGSSPLHF.

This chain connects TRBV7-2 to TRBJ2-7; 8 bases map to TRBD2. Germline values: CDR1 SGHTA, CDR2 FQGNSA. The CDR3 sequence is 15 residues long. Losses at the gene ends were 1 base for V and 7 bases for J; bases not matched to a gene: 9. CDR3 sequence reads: CASSLGGLGTQEQYF. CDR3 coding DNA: TGTGCCAGCAGCTTAGGGGGACTAGGGACTCAAGAGCAGTACTTC.

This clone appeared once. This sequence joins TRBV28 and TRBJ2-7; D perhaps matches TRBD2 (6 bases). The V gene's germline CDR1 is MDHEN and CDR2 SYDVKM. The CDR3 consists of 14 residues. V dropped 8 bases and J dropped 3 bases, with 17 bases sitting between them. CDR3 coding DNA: TGTGCCAGCTGTCCCGGCGGGACCCTCTACGAGCAGTACTTC. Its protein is CASCPGGTLYEQYF.

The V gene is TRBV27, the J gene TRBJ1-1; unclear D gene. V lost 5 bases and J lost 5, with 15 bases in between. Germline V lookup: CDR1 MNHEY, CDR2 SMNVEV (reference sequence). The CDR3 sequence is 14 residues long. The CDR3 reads CASSPDSWETEAFF. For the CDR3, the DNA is TGTGCCAGCAGTCCGGACTCCTGGGAAACTGAAGCTTTCTTT.

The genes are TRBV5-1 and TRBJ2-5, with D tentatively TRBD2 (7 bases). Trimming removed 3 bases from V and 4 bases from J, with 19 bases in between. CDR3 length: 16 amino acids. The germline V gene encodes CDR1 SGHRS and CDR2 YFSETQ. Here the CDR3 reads CASSSTTGRGGETQYF. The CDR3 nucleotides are TGCGCCAGCAGCTCCACTACAGGGAGGGGAGGAGAGACCCAGTACTTC.

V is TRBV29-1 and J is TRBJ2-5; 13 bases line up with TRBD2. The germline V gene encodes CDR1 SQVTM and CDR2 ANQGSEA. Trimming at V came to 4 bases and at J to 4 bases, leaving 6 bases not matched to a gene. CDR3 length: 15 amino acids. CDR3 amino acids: CSVGLLAGGVETQYF. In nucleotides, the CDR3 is TGCAGCGTTGGCTTACTAGCGGGAGGGGTAGAGACCCAGTACTTC. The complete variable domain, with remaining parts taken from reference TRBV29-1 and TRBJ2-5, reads SAVISQKPSRDICQRGTSLTIQCQVDSQVTMMFWYRQQPGQSLTLIATANQGSEATYESGFVIDKFPISRPNLTFSTLTVSNMSPEDSSIYLCSVGLLAGGVETQYFGPGTRLLVL.

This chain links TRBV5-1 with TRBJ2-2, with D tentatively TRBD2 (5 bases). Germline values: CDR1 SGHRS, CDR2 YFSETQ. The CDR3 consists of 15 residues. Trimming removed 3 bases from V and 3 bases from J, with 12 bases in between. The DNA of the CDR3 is TGCGCCAGCAGCTCCGGACTCTTAGACACCGGGGAGCTGTTTTTT. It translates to CASSSGLLDTGELFF.

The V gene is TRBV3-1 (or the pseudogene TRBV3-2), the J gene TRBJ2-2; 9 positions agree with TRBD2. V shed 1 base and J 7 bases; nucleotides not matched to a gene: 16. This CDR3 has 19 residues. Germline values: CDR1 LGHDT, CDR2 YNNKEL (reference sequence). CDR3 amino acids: CASSQGVARGGGYDGELFF. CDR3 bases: TGTGCCAGCAGCCAAGGGGTAGCGCGGGGGGGCGGTTACGACGGGGAGCTGTTTTTT.

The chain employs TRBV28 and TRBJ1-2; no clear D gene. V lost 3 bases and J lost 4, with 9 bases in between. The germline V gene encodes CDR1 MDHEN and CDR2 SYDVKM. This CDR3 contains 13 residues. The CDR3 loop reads CASSFVQIYGYTF. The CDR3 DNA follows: TGTGCCAGCAGTTTCGTACAGATCTATGGCTACACCTTC.

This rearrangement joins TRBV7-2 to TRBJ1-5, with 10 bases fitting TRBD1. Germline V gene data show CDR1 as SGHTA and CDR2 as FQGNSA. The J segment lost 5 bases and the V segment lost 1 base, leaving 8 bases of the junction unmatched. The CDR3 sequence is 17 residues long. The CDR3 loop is CASSLGPGQGWDQPQHF. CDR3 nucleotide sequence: TGTGCCAGCAGCTTAGGCCCGGGACAGGGGTGGGATCAGCCCCAGCATTTT.

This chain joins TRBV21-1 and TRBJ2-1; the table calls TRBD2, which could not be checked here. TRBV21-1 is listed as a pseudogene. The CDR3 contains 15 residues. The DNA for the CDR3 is TGTGCCAGCAGCAAGAGACGGGGTTCCTACAATGAGCAGTTCTTC. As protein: CASSKRRGSYNEQFF.

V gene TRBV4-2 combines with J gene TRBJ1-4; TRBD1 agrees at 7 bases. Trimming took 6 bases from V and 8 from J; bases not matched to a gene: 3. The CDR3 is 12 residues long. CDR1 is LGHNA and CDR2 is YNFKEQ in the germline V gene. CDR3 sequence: CASSMDREKLFF. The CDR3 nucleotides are TGTGCCAGCAGTATGGACAGGGAAAAACTGTTTTTT.

Here the CDR3 DNA reads TGCGCCAGCAGCACTCTTGGTGAGCAGTTCTTC. This encodes CASSTLGEQFF. V gene TRBV4-3 combines with J gene TRBJ2-1; D is unclear. Germline V gene lookup returns CDR1 LGHNA and CDR2 YSLEER. The ends were cut back, 5 bases at V and 9 bases at J, with 8 bases in the middle. This CDR3 has 11 amino acids.

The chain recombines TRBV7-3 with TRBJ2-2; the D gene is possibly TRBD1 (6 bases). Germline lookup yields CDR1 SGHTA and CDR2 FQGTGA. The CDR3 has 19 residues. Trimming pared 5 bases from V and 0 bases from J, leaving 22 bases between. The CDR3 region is CASSPHPPDRIANTGELFF. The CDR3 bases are TGTGCCAGCAGCCCCCATCCCCCTGACAGGATTGCGAACACCGGGGAGCTGTTTTTT.

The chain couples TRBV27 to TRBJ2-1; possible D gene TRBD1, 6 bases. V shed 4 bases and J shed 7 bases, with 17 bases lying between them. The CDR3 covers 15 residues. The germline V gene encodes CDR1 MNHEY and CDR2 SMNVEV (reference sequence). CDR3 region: CASSSLTGFLNEQFF. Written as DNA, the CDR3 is TGTGCCAGCAGTTCATTAACAGGGTTTCTAAATGAGCAGTTCTTC.

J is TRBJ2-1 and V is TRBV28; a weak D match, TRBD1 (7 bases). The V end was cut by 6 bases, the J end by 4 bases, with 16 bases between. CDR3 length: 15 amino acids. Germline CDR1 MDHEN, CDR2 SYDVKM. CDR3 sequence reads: CASRSAGGNYNEQFF. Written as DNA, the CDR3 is TGTGCCAGCAGATCCGCAGGGGGGAATTACAATGAGCAGTTCTTC.

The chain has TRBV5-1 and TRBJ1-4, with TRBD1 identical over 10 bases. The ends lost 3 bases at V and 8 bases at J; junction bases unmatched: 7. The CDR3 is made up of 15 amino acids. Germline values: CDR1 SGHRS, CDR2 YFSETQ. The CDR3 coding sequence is TGCGCCAGCAGCTCCGGCGGACAGGGGGGCGAAAAACTGTTTTTT. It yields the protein CASSSGGQGGEKLFF.

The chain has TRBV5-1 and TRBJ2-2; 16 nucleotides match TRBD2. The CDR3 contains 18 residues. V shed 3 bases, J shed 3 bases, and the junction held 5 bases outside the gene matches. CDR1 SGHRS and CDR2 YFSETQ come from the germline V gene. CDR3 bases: TGCGCCAGCAGCTCTGGGACTAGCGGGAGGGCGCACACCGGGGAGCTGTTTTTT. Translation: CASSSGTSGRAHTGELFF.

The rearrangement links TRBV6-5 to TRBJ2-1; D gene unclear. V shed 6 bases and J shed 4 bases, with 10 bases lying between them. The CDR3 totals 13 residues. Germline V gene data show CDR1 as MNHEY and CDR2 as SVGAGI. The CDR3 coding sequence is TGTGCCAGCAGCCGAACCGAGTACAATGAGCAGTTCTTC. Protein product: CASSRTEYNEQFF.

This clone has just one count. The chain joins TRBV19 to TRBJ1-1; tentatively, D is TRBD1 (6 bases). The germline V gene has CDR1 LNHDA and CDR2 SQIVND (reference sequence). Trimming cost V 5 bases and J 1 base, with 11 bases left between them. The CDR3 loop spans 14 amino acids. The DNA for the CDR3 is TGTGCCAGTAGTCCCCCGACAGGGAACACTGAAGCTTTCTTT. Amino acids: CASSPPTGNTEAFF.

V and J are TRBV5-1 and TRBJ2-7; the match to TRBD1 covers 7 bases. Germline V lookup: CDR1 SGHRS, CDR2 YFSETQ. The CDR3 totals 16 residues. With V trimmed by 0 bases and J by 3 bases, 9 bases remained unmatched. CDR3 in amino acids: CASSLETGQVSYEQYF. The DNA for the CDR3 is TGCGCCAGCAGCTTGGAGACCGGACAGGTCAGCTACGAGCAGTACTTC.

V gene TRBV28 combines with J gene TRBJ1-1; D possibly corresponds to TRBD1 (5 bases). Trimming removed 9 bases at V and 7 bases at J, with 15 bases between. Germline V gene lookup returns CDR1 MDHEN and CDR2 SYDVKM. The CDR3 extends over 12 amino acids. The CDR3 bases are TGTGCCAGTTTACAGGATCAATATGAAGCTTTCTTT. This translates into CASLQDQYEAFF.

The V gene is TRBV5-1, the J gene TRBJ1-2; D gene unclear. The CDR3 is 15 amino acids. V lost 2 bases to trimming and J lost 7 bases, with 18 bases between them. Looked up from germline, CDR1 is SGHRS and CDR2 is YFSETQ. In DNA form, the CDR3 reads TGCGCCAGCAGCTTTGACATTTTGAGTAGTGGTGGCTACACCTTC. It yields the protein CASSFDILSSGGYTF.

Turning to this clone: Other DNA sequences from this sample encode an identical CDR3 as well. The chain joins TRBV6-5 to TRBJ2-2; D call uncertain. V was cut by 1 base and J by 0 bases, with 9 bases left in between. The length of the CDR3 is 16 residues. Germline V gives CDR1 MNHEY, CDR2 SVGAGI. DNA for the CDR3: TGTGCCAGCAGTTACTTCCGGGTCGCGAACACCGGGGAGCTGTTTTTT. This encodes CASSYFRVANTGELFF.

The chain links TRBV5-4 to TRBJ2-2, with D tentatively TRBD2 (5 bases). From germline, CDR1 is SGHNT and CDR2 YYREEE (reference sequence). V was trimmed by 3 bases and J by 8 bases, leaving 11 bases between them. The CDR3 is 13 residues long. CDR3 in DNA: TGTGCCAGCAGCTCACCGGGGATTGGGGAGCTGTTTTTT. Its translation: CASSSPGIGELFF.

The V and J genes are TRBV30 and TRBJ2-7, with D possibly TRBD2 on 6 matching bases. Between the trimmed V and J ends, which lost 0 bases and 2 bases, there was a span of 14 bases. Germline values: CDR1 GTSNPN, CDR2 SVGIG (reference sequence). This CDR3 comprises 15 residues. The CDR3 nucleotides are TGTGCCTGGAGTGTTCGGGGCGGGGTCGCCTACGAGCAGTACTTC. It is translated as CAWSVRGGVAYEQYF.

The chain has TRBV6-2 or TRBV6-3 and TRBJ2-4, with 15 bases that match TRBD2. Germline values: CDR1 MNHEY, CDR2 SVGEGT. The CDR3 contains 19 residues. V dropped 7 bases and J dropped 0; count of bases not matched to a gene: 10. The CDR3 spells CASTPPGLAGGLAKNIQYF. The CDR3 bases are TGTGCCAGCACCCCCCCGGGACTAGCGGGGGGCCTAGCCAAAAACATTCAGTACTTC.

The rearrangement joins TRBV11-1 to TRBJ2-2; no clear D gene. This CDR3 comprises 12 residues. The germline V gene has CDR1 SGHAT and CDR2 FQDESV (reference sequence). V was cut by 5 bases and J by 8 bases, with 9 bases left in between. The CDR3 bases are TGTGCCAGCAGCCACCGGCGGGGGGAGCTGTTTTTT. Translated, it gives CASSHRRGELFF.

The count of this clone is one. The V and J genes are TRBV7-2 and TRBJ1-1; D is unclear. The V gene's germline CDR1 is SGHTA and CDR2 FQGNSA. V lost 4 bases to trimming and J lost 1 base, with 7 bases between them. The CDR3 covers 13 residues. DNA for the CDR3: TGTGCCAGCAGCTCCGCGGGGAACACTGAAGCTTTCTTT. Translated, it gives CASSSAGNTEAFF.

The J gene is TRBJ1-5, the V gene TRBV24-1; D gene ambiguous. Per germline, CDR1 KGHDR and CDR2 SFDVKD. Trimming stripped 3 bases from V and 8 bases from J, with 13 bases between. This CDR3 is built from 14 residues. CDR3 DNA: TGTGCCACCAGTGATCCCCCGATTTCTAAGCCCCAGCATTTT. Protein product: CATSDPPISKPQHF.